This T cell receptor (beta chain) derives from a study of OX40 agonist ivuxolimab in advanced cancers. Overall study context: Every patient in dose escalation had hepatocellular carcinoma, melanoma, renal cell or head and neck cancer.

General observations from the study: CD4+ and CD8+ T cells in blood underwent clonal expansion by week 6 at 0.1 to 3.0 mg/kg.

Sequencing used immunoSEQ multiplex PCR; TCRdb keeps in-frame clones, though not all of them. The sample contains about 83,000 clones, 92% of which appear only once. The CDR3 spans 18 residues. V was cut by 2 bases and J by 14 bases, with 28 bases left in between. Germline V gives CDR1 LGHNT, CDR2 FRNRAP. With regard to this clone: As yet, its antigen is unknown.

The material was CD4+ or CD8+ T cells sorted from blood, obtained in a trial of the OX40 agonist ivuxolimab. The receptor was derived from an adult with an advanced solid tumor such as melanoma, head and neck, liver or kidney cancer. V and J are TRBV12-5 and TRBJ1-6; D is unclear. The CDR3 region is CASGLTRTGQRMGYALHF. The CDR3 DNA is TGTGCTAGTGGTTTGACTCGGACGGGCCAGCGGATGGGTTATGCCCTCCACTTT.